This T cell receptor beta chain originates from a study of OX40 agonist ivuxolimab in advanced cancers. Study-level information: Prior therapy, whether anti-PD-1, anti-PD-L1 or anti-CTLA-4, was allowed, and about 39% had some.

Measured with immunoSEQ multiplex PCR; TCRdb has only the in-frame clones, and not every one. The sample lists 90,000 to 100,000 clones, approximately 91% seen once, with 0.75% to 0.95% in the top ten. This CDR3 spans 15 amino acids. The trim removed 3 bases at V and 7 bases at J, leaving 11 bases unmatched. Germline assignment: CDR1 LNHDA and CDR2 SQIVND (reference sequence). This clone was detected once. The antigen is unknown. General observations from the study: Partial responders treated at 0.1-3.0 mg/kg exhibited clonal expansion among the lowest measured.

The V gene is TRBV19, the J gene TRBJ1-1, with TRBD1 matching over 7 bases. The sequenced sample was CD4+ or CD8+ T cells sorted from blood, obtained in a trial of the OX40 agonist ivuxolimab. This TCR was sampled from an adult with an advanced solid tumor such as melanoma, head and neck, liver or kidney cancer. CDR3 loop: CASSIRRTRDSEAFF. CDR3 DNA sequence: TGTGCCAGTAGTATCAGGCGGACCCGGGACAGTGAAGCTTTCTTT. The variable domain in full, completed from reference TRBV19 and TRBJ1-1, reads DGGITQSPKYLFRKEGQNVTLSCEQNLNHDAMYWYRQDPGQGLRLIYYSQIVNDFQKGDIAEGYSVSREKKESFPLTVTSAQKNPTAFYLCASSIRRTRDSEAFFGQGTRLTVV.